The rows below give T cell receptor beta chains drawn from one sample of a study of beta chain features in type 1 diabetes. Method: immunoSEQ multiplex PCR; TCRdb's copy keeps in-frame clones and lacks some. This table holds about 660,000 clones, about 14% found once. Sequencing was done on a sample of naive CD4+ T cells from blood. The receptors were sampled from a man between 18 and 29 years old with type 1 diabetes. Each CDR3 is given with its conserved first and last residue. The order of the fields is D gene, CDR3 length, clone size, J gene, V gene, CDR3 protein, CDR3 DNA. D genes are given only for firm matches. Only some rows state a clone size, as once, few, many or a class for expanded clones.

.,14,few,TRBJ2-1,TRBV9,CASGGKVIIDEQFF,TGTGCCAGCGGGGGCAAGGTAATCATCGATGAGCAGTTCTTC
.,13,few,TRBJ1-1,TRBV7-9,CASSFSRNTEAFF,TGTGCCAGCAGCTTTTCAAGGAACACTGAAGCTTTCTTT
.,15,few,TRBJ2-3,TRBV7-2,CASSLGSVSTDTQYF,TGTGCCAGCAGCTTGGGGAGCGTTAGCACAGATACGCAGTATTTT
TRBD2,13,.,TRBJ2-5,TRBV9,CASSRGDQETQYF,TGTGCCAGCAGCCGGGGGGACCAAGAGACCCAGTACTTC
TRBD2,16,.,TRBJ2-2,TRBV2,CASSAGLAGPTGELFF,TGTGCCAGCAGTGCTGGGCTAGCGGGTCCCACCGGGGAGCTGTTTTTT
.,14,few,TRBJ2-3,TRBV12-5,CASGQGPLVDTQYF,TGTGCTAGTGGACAGGGTCCATTGGTAGATACGCAGTATTTT
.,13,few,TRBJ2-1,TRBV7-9,CASSFAEGHEQFF,TGTGCCAGCAGCTTCGCCGAGGGCCATGAGCAGTTCTTC
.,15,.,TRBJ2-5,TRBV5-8,CASSLPRGGVETQYF,TGTGCCAGCAGCTTGCCCAGGGGAGGAGTGGAGACCCAGTACTTC
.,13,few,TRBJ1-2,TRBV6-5,CASRTGASYGYTF,TGTGCCAGCAGAACCGGCGCAAGCTATGGCTACACCTTC
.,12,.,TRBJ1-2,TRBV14,CASSQGAGGYTF,TGTGCCAGCAGCCAAGGGGCGGGTGGCTACACCTTC
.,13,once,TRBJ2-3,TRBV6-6,CASIGGGTDTQYF,TGTGCCAGCATTGGGGGCGGCACAGATACGCAGTATTTT
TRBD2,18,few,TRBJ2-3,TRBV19,CASSIVLAGGSSTDTQYF,TGTGCCAGTAGTATCGTCCTAGCGGGGGGCTCTAGCACAGATACGCAGTATTTT
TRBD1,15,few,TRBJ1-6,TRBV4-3,CASSQQGARNSPLHF,TGCGCCAGCAGCCAGCAGGGGGCCAGGAATTCACCCCTCCACTTT
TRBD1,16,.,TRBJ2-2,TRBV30,CAWSVKGQGRTGELFF,TGTGCCTGGAGTGTTAAGGGACAGGGAAGAACCGGGGAGCTGTTTTTT
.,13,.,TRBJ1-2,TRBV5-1,CASSLATSGGYTF,TGCGCCAGCAGCTTGGCGACCTCAGGGGGCTACACCTTC
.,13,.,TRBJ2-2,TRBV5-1,CASSLADTGELFF,TGCGCCAGCAGCTTGGCGGACACCGGGGAGCTGTTTTTT
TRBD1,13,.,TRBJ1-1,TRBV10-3,CAISAGGSTEAFF,TGTGCCATCAGTGCAGGGGGAAGCACTGAAGCTTTCTTT
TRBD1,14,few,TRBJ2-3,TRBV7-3,CASSPNRGHDTQYF,TGTGCCAGCAGCCCCAACAGGGGGCACGATACGCAGTATTTT
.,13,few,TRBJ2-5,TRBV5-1,CASSLTAEETQYF,TGCGCCAGCAGCTTAACAGCTGAAGAGACCCAGTACTTC
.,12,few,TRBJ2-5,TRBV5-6,CASSLMGKTQYF,TGTGCCAGCAGCTTGATGGGCAAGACCCAGTACTTC
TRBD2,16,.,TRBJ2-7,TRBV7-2,CASSLAGTSATYEQYF,TGTGCCAGCAGCTTAGCGGGGACTAGCGCCACCTACGAGCAGTACTTC